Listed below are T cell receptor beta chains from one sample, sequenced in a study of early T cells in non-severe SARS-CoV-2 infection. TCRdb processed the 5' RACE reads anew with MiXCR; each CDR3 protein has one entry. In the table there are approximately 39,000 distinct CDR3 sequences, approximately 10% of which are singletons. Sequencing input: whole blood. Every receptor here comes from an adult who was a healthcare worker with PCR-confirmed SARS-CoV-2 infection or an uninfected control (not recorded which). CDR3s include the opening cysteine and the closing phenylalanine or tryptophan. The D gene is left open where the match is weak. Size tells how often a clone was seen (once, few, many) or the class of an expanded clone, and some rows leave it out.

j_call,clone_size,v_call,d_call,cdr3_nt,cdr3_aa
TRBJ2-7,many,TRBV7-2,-,TGTGCCAGCAGCTTAGGGACAGAGTACGAGCAGTACTTC,CASSLGTEYEQYF
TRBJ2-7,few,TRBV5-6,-,TGTGCCAGCAGCCCAAGGCCAGACTCCTACGAGCAGTACTTC,CASSPRPDSYEQYF
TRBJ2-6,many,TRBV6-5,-,TGTGCCAGCAGTTACTCGTCCGGGTCCGGGGCCAACGTCCTGACTTTC,CASSYSSGSGANVLTF
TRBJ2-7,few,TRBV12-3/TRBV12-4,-,TGTGCCAGCAGTTTATCGGGGGCGGGGTACGAGCAGTACTTC,CASSLSGAGYEQYF
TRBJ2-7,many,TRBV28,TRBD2,TGTGCCAGCAGTCCCCCCGGGAGGGCCCTCGAGCAGTACTTC,CASSPPGRALEQYF
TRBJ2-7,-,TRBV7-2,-,TGTGCCAGCAGCTTAGGAAAGGGCAGCGGGGGACAGTACGAGCAGTACTTC,CASSLGKGSGGQYEQYF
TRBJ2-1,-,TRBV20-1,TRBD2,TGCAGTGCTAGTGGAGCGGGGGTGTCCTCCTACAATGAGCAGTTCTTC,CSASGAGVSSYNEQFF
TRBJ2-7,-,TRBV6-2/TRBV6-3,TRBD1,TGTGCCAGCAGTTATGACAGGGGGTCCTACGAGCAGTACTTC,CASSYDRGSYEQYF
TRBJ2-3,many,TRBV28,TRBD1,TGTGCCAGCAGTTTAGGCCCAGGGGGCATCGATACGCAGTATTTT,CASSLGPGGIDTQYF
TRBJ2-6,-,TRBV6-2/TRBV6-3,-,TGTGCCAGCAGATCGGACTCTGGGGCCAACGTCCTGACTTTC,CASRSDSGANVLTF
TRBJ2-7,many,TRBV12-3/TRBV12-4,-,TGTGCCAGCAGTTCGGGCCGAACCTACGAGCAGTACTTC,CASSSGRTYEQYF
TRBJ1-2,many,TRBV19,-,TGTGCCAGTAGTCGGCAGGGAGGCGGCTACACCTTC,CASSRQGGGYTF
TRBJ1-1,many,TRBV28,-,TGTGCCAGTGGGGGGTGGGGTTCCCCCCGTCTAGAAGCTTTCTTT,CASGGWGSPRLEAFF
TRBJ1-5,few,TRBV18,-,TGTGCCAGCTCTGAAGGACAGTACAATCAGCCCCAGCATTTT,CASSEGQYNQPQHF
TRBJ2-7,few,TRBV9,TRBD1,TGTGCCAGCAGCGTAGGGACAGGGAATCTGCACGAGCAGTACTTC,CASSVGTGNLHEQYF
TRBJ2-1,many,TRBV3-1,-,TGTGCCAGCAGCACACAGGGTGTACGTGGCAATGAGCAGTTCTTC,CASSTQGVRGNEQFF
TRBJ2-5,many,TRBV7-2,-,TGTGCCAGCAGCCTCCCGCCGGGAGAGACCCAGTACTTC,CASSLPPGETQYF
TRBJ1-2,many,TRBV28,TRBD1,TGTGCCAGCAGTGAACCGGGACAGGACCTGTCTGGCTACACCTTC,CASSEPGQDLSGYTF
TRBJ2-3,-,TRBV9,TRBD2,TGTGCCAGCAGCCCGGCGGGGGACCTAAGCACAGATACGCAGTATTTT,CASSPAGDLSTDTQYF
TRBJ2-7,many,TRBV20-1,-,TGCAGTGCTCAGCCCGCAACCGGGGGCCCCTACGAGCAGTACTTC,CSAQPATGGPYEQYF
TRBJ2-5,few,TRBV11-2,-,TGTGCCAGCAGCTTAGGAATAAACACGGCGGAGACCCAGTACTTC,CASSLGINTAETQYF
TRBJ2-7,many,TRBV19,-,TGTGCCAGTAGTCGAATAGGGTTTGAGGGGAACGAGCAGTACTTC,CASSRIGFEGNEQYF
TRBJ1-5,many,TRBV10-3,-,TGTGCCATCAGGACAGGCAATCAGCCCCAGCATTTT,CAIRTGNQPQHF
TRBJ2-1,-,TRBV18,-,TGTGCCAGCTCACCGCCGCCCCGGGTACCCAATGAGCAGTTCTTC,CASSPPPRVPNEQFF
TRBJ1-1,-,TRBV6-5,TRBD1,TGTGCCAGCAGTGAGAACAGGGGAGTCACTGAAGCTTTCTTT,CASSENRGVTEAFF
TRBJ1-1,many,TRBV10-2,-,TGCGCCAGCAGTGTGACAGACACTGAAGCTTTCTTT,CASSVTDTEAFF
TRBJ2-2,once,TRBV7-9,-,TGTGCCAGCAGCTTAATAGGTGGAACCGGGGAGCTGTTTTTT,CASSLIGGTGELFF
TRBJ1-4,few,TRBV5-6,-,TGTGCCAGCAGCCCCGACCTGGGTGAAAAACTGTTTTTT,CASSPDLGEKLFF